The T cell receptor (beta chain) described here comes from a study of T cells in Graves' hyperthyroidism and ophthalmopathy. This CDR3 spans 15 amino acids. The germline V gene encodes CDR1 MDHEN and CDR2 SYDVKM. The J segment lost 7 bases and the V segment lost 7 bases, leaving 16 bases of the junction unmatched. RNA transcripts were the template for amplifying TCR beta CDR3 regions. First-round RT-PCR with HTBI primers amplified the TCR CDR3 region. TCRdb reanalysed the multiplex PCR reads using MiXCR and keeps one entry per CDR3 protein. This table has 360,000 or so distinct CDR3 sequences, 15% to 20% appearing once. The PBMCs studied were ones that came from approximately 9.9 ml fresh peripheral blood.

This sequence was found in a woman between 40 and 55 years old with Graves' ophthalmopathy. The J gene is TRBJ2-7, the V gene TRBV28; 7 bases match TRBD1. The sequencing input was blood. The CDR3 reads CASNTQQGLRREQYF. The CDR3 DNA is TGTGCCAGCAACACCCAACAGGGGCTCCGTCGGGAGCAGTACTTC.